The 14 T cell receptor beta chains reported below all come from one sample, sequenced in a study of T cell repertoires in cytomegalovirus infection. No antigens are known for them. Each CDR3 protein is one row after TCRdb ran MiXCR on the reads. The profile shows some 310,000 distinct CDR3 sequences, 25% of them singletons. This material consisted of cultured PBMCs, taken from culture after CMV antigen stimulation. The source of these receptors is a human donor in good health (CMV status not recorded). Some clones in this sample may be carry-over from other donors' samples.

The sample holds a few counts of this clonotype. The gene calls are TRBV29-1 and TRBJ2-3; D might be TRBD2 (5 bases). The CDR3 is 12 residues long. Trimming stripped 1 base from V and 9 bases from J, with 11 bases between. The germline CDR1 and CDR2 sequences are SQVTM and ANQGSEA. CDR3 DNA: TGCAGCGTTGAAGTAGGAAGGAGGACGCAGTATTTT. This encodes CSVEVGRRTQYF.

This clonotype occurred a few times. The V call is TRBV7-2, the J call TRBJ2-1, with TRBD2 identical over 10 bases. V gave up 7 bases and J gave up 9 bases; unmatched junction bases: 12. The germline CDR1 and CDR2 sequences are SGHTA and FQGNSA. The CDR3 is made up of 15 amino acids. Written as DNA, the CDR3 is TGTGCCAGCAAAAGGGGCGGTAGCGGGAGGAGTGAGCAGTTCTTC. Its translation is CASKRGGSGRSEQFF.

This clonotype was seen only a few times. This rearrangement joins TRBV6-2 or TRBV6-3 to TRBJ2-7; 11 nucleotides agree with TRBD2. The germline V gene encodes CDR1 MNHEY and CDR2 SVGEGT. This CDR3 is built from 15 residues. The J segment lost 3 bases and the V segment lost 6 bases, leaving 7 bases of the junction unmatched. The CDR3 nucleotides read TGTGCCAGCAGATCCTCCGGGACTAGCGGCTACGAGCAGTACGTC. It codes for CASRSSGTSGYEQYV.

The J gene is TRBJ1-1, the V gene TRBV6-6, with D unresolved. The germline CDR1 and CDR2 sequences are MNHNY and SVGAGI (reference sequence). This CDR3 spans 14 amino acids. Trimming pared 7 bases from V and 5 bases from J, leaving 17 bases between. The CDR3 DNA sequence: TGTGCCAGCAACGCCGTGGTGGCGGGGACTGAAGCTTTCTTT. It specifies CASNAVVAGTEAFF.

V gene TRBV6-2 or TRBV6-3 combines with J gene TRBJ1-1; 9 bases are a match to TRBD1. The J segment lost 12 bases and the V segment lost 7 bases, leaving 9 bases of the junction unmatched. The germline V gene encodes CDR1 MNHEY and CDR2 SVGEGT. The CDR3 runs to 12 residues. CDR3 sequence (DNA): TGTGCCAGCAAGGCCGGGACAGGGACATCTTTCTTT. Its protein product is CASKAGTGTSFF.

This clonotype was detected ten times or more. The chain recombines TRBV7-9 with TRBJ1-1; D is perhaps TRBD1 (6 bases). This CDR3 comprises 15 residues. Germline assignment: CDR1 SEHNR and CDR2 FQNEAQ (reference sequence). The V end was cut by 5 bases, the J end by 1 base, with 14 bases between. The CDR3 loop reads CASSTRTAKNTEAFF. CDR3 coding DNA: TGTGCCAGCAGCACCCGGACAGCTAAGAACACTGAAGCTTTCTTT.

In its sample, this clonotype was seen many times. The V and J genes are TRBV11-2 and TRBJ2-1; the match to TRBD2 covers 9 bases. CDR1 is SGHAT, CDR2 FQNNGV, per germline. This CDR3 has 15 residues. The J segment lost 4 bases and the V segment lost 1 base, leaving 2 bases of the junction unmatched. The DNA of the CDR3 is TGTGCCAGCAGCTTAGCGACTAGCGGTTACAATGAGCAGTTCTTC. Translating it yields CASSLATSGYNEQFF. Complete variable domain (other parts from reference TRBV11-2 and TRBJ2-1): EAGVAQSPRYKIIEKRQSVAFWCNPISGHATLYWYQQILGQGPKLLIQFQNNGVVDDSQLPKDRFSAERLKGVDSTLKIQPAKLEDSAVYLCASSLATSGYNEQFFGPGTRLTVL.

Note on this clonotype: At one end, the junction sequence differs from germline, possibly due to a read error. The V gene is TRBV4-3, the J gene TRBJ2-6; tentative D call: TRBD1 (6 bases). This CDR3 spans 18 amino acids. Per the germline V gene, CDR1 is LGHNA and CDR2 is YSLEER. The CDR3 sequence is CASSQDWLRGPGANVLAF. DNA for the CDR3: TGCGCCAGCAGCCAAGATTGGCTCAGGGGCCCTGGGGCCAACGTCCTGGCGTTC.

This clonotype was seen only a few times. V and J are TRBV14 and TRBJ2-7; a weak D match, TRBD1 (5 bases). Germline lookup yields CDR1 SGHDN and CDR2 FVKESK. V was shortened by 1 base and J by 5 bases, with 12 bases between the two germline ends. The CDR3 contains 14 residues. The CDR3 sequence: CASSQVKGWNEQYF. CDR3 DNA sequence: TGTGCCAGCAGCCAAGTCAAGGGGTGGAACGAGCAGTACTTC. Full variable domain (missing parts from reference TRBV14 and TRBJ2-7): EAGVTQFPSHSVIEKGQTVTLRCDPISGHDNLYWYRRVMGKEIKFLLHFVKESKQDESGMPNNRFLAERTGGTYSTLKVQPAELEDSGVYFCASSQVKGWNEQYFGPGTRLTVT.

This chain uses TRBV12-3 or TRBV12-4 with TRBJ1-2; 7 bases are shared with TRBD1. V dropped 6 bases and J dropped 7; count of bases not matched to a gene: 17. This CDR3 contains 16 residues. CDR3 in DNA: TGTGCCAGCAGCAGAACGGCCAGGACAGGTCCCCGTGGCTACACCTTC. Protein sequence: CASSRTARTGPRGYTF.

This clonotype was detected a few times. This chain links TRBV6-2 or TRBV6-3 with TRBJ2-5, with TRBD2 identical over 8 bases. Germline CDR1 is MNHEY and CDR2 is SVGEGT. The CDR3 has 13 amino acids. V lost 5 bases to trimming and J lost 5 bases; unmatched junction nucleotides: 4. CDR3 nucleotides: TGTGCCAGCAGTACGACTAGCGTGGAGACCCAGTACTTC. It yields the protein CASSTTSVETQYF.

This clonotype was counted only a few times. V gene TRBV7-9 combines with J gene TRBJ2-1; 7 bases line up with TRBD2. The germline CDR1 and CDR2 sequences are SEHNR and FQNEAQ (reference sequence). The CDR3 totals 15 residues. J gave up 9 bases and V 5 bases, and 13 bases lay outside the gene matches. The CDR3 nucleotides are TGTGCCAGCAGCCGTGACGGGAGGCCATCCGGTGAGCAGTTCTTC. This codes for CASSRDGRPSGEQFF.

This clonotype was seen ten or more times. The CDR3 coding sequence is TGTGCCAGCAGCCCGGAGCTCCAAGAGACCCAGTACTTC. This encodes CASSPELQETQYF. The chain combines TRBV7-2 with TRBJ2-5; unclear D gene. The V end was cut by 5 bases, the J end by 1 base, with 8 bases between. This CDR3 has 13 residues. Germline CDR1 reads SGHTA; CDR2 reads FQGNSA.

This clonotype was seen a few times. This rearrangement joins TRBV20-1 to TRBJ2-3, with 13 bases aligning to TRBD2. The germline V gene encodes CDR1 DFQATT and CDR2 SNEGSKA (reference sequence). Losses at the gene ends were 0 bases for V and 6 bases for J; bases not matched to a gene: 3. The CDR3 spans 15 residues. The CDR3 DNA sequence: TGCAGTGCTAGAGATACTAGCGGGAGGGCGGATACGCAGTATTTT. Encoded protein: CSARDTSGRADTQYF.